This T cell receptor (beta chain) came from a study of blood T cell repertoires in COVID-19. Study-wide context: Specimens from acute and convalescent COVID-19 originated in the United States, Italy and Spain. T cells, B-cell-depleted T cells, or PBMCs provided the cDNA or gDNA that served as material.

In the case of this clone: The same CDR3 arises from other DNA sequences in this sample as well.

V lost 1 base, J lost 1 base, and 8 bases lay in between. The CDR3 loop spans 15 amino acids. Germline lookup yields CDR1 SGHRS and CDR2 YFSETQ. Using immunoSEQ multiplex PCR, the repertoire was profiled, and TCRdb retains in-frame clones only, with some absent. The sample has about 290,000 clones, roughly 89% seen once. The source is a woman aged 40 to 49 who had recovered from COVID-19. Sequences were obtained from PBMCs or T cells enriched from blood (not recorded which). The J gene is TRBJ2-2, the V gene TRBV5-1; perhaps TRBD2 as D (5 bases). The CDR3 nucleotides are TGCGCCAGCAGCTTGCCCGCGGGGAACACCGGGGAGCTGTTTTTT. Protein: CASSLPAGNTGELFF.